The rows below give T cell receptor beta chains drawn from one sample of a study of CD8+ T cells in alopecia areata. The protocol was immunoSEQ multiplex PCR, while the TCRdb copy is restricted to in-frame clones and leaves out a portion. The data show around 100,000 clones, 35% to 45% seen once. The source material was CD4+ T cells sorted from blood. The receptors shown here come from a human donor with alopecia areata. The CDR3 runs from the conserved cysteine through the conserved F or W. A D gene is named only where the DNA matches it firmly. Size tells how often a clone was seen (once, few, many) or the class of an expanded clone, and some rows leave it out.

v_call	clone_size	d_call	j_call	cdr3_aa	cdr3_nt
TRBV29-1	-	TRBD1	TRBJ2-7	CSVRRTGHYEQYF	TGCAGCGTCCGGCGGACAGGGCACTACGAGCAGTACTTC
TRBV2	-	TRBD1	TRBJ2-7	CASGARTGGYEQYF	TGTGCCAGCGGGGCCCGGACAGGGGGGTACGAGCAGTACTTC
TRBV5-1	once	-	TRBJ2-1	CASKAGTPSYNEQFF	TGCGCCAGTAAAGCCGGGACTCCCTCCTACAATGAGCAGTTCTTC
TRBV19	-	TRBD1	TRBJ1-2	CASSGTGANYGYTF	TGTGCCAGTAGTGGGACAGGAGCTAACTATGGCTACACCTTC
TRBV28	-	TRBD1	TRBJ1-2	CASSLSRDRGPLDYGYTF	TGTGCCAGCAGTTTATCTCGGGACAGGGGGCCGCTGGACTATGGCTACACCTTC
TRBV4-2	once	TRBD1	TRBJ2-1	CASSQPTGQGSEQFF	TGTGCCAGCAGCCAACCTACGGGACAGGGGTCCGAGCAGTTCTTC
TRBV5-1	few	-	TRBJ2-3	CASSQQGDTQYF	TGCGCCAGCAGCCAACAGGGAGATACGCAGTATTTT
TRBV30	few	-	TRBJ2-1	CAWSVLANSYNEQFF	TGTGCCTGGAGTGTCCTAGCCAACTCCTACAATGAGCAGTTCTTC
TRBV29-1	-	-	TRBJ1-1	CSVGSGLNTEAFF	TGCAGCGTTGGGTCAGGGCTGAACACTGAAGCTTTCTTT
TRBV5-1	few	TRBD1	TRBJ1-4	CASSSRDRGEKLFF	TGCGCCAGCAGCTCCCGGGACAGGGGAGAAAAACTGTTTTTT
TRBV18	few	TRBD2	TRBJ2-1	CASSPNAVASGSPNEQFF	TGTGCCAGCTCACCCAACGCGGTGGCTAGCGGGAGCCCCAATGAGCAGTTCTTC
TRBV7-8	few	-	TRBJ2-2	CASSPHTGELFF	TGTGCCAGCAGCCCCCACACCGGGGAGCTGTTTTTT
TRBV7-2	-	TRBD2	TRBJ2-7	CASRLAGEPYEQYF	TGTGCCAGCAGATTAGCGGGAGAACCATACGAGCAGTACTTC
TRBV30	once	TRBD1	TRBJ2-2	CAWTGTGDTGELFF	TGTGCCTGGACTGGGACAGGGGACACCGGGGAGCTGTTTTTT
TRBV18	-	-	TRBJ2-4	CASSPPGQGEDIQYF	TGTGCCAGCTCACCACCGGGCCAGGGGGAGGACATTCAGTACTTC
TRBV28	-	TRBD2	TRBJ2-7	CASRLAGGPREYEQYF	TGTGCCAGCAGACTAGCGGGAGGACCCAGGGAATACGAGCAGTACTTC
TRBV19	-	-	TRBJ2-6	CASSIGGSGANVLTF	TGTGCCAGTAGTATAGGGGGTTCTGGGGCCAACGTCCTGACTTTC
TRBV28	few	-	TRBJ2-2	CASSGHRTNTGELFF	TGTGCCAGCAGTGGACACAGGACGAACACCGGGGAGCTGTTTTTT